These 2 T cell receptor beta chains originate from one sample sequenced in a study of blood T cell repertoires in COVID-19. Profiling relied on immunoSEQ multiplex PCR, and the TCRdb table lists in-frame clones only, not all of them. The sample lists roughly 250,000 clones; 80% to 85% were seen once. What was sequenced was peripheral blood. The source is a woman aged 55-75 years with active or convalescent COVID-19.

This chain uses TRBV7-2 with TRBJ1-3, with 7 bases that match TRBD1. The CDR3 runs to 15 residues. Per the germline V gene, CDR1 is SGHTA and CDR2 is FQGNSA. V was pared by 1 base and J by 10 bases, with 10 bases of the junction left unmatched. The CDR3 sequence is CASSLDLRQGWTIYF. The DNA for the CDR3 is TGTGCCAGCAGCTTAGATTTGCGACAGGGCTGGACCATATATTTT.

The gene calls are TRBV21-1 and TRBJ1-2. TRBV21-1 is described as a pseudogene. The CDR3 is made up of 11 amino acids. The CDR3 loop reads CAIRPAGGYTF. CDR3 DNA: TGTGCCATCCGCCCCGCGGGCGGCTACACCTTC.